The 11 T cell receptor beta chains presented below share a single source sample, sequenced in a study of blood T cell repertoires in COVID-19. Repertoires were generated with immunoSEQ multiplex PCR, while TCRdb's copy carries only in-frame clones and drops some. The sample holds some 110,000 clones, approximately 87% seen once. The specimen sequenced was peripheral blood. These receptors were collected from a man between 70 and 80 years old who had recovered from COVID-19.

The gene calls are TRBV5-1 and TRBJ1-1; possibly TRBD1 for D (5 bases). The CDR3 is 12 residues long. Trimming took off 4 bases at V and 10 bases at J, with 14 bases between the two ends. The germline CDR1 and CDR2 sequences are SGHRS and YFSETQ. The CDR3 DNA sequence: TGCGCCAGCAGCCCCCGGGGGGGAATAGCTTTCTTT. This encodes CASSPRGGIAFF.

The chain carries TRBV5-1 and TRBJ1-1; the match to TRBD1 covers 7 bases. Germline V CDR1 and CDR2: SGHRS, YFSETQ. This CDR3 contains 14 residues. V gave up 4 bases and J gave up 4 bases; unmatched junction bases: 7. The CDR3 sequence: CASSRDGDSTEAFF. DNA for the CDR3: TGCGCCAGCAGCCGGGACGGGGACAGCACTGAAGCTTTCTTT.

This chain uses TRBV30 with TRBJ2-7, with 8 bases lining up with TRBD1. Germline trimming cut 0 bases from V and 2 bases from J; bases unmatched to any gene: 0. Looked up from germline, CDR1 is GTSNPN and CDR2 is SVGIG (reference sequence). CDR3 length: 13 residues. The DNA for the CDR3 is TGTGCCTGGAGTGTACAGGGGGCCTACGAGCAGTACTTC. This sequence encodes CAWSVQGAYEQYF.

V is TRBV2 and J is TRBJ2-4; D may be TRBD2 (5 bases). With 6 bases removed from V and 4 bases from J, the gap between germline ends came to 7 bases. This CDR3 has 12 residues. Germline loops: CDR1 SNHLY, CDR2 FYNNEI. This chain's CDR3 is CASRDFKNIQYF. The CDR3 DNA reads TGTGCCAGCAGGGACTTTAAAAACATTCAGTACTTC.

This rearrangement joins TRBV5-4 to TRBJ1-1, with 10 bases matching TRBD1. V lost 0 bases and J lost 9; bases outside the gene matches: 5. There are 14 residues in the CDR3. In germline, CDR1 is SGHNT, CDR2 YYREEE (reference sequence). CDR3 coding DNA: TGTGCCAGCAGCTTGGCTGGGACAGGGGCAAAAGCTTTCTTT. Its translation is CASSLAGTGAKAFF.

V usage is TRBV4-3 and J usage is TRBJ2-1; 10 bases fit TRBD1. The CDR3 is 16 amino acids. Germline lookup yields CDR1 LGHNA and CDR2 YSLEER. J was trimmed by 5 bases and V by 4 bases; bases with no gene match: 8. CDR3 residues: CASSPFEGQGNNEQFF. Here the CDR3 DNA reads TGCGCCAGCAGCCCCTTCGAGGGACAGGGGAACAATGAGCAGTTCTTC.

V is TRBV7-2 and J is TRBJ2-7, with unresolved D. The length of the CDR3 is 13 residues. Trimming left V 2 bases short and J 6 bases short, with 11 bases between. Germline V gene lookup returns CDR1 SGHTA and CDR2 FQGNSA. CDR3 sequence reads: CASSLNLASEQYF. The CDR3 nucleotides are TGTGCCAGCAGCTTAAACTTAGCATCCGAGCAGTACTTC.

The chain combines TRBV5-1 with TRBJ1-6; D ambiguous. The CDR3 is 16 residues long. V was clipped by 7 bases and J by 2 bases, with 16 bases between them. Germline CDR1 is SGHRS and CDR2 is YFSETQ. The CDR3 loop is CASGRQARTYNSPLHF. The DNA of the CDR3 is TGCGCCAGCGGTCGGCAGGCGAGAACCTATAATTCACCCCTCCACTTT.

This clone appeared a single time. The gene calls are TRBV18 and TRBJ2-1; 8 nucleotides match TRBD1. The CDR3 is 14 residues long. Trimming took 4 bases from V and 7 from J; bases not matched to a gene: 6. Germline V lookup: CDR1 KGHSH, CDR2 LQKENI. The CDR3 region has the DNA TGTGCCAGCTCACTGGACAGGGATGGGAATGAGCAGTTCTTC. Its translation: CASSLDRDGNEQFF.

This rearrangement joins TRBV2 to TRBJ1-2; no reliable D call. The germline V and J ends were trimmed by 2 bases and 0 bases, with 10 bases remaining between them. The CDR3 is 15 amino acids. In germline, CDR1 is SNHLY, CDR2 FYNNEI. This CDR3 is CASSENGAANYGYTF. DNA of the CDR3: TGTGCCAGCAGTGAAAATGGAGCCGCTAACTATGGCTACACCTTC.

V and J are TRBV30 and TRBJ1-3; the D gene is possibly TRBD1 (5 bases). The CDR3 spans 14 residues. V dropped 1 base and J dropped 0 bases, with 7 bases sitting between them. CDR1 and CDR2 (germline): GTSNPN, SVGIG (reference sequence). The DNA of the CDR3 is TGTGCCTGGAGTGACAGGACCTCTGGAAACACCATATATTTT. Its translation is CAWSDRTSGNTIYF.